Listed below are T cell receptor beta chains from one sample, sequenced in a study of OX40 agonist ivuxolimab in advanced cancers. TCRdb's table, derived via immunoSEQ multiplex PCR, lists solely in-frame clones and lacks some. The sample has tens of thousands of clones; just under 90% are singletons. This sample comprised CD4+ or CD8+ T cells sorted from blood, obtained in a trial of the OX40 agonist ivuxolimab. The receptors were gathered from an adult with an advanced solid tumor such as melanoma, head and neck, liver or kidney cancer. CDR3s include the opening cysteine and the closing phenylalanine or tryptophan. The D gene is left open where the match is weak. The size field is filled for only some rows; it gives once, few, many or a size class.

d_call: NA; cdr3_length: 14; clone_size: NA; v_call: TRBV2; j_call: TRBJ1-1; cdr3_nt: TGTGCCAGCGGCAGGGGAGTTTGGGGACCTGAAGCTTTCTTT; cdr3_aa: CASGRGVWGPEAFF
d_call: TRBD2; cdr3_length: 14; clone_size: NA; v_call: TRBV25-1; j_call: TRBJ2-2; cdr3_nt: TGTGCCAGCTCGACGCTAGCGGTCACCGGGGAGCTGTTTTTT; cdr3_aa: CASSTLAVTGELFF
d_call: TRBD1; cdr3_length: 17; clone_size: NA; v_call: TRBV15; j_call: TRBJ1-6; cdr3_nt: TGTGCCACCAGCGGCAGACAGGGAAGCTCCTATAATTCACCCCTCCACTTT; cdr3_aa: CATSGRQGSSYNSPLHF
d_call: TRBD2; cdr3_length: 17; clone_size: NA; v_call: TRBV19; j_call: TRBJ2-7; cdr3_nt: TGTGCCAGTAGTACGTCGGCTAGCGGGCCCGGCTCCTACGAGCAGTACTTC; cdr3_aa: CASSTSASGPGSYEQYF
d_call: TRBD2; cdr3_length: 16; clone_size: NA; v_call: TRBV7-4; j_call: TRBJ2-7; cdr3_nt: TGTGCCAGCAGCCTCCTAGCGGGACTACCCTCCTACGAGCAGTACTTC; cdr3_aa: CASSLLAGLPSYEQYF
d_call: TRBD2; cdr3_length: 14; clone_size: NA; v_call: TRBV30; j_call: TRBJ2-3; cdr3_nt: TGTGCCTGGAGGGCTAGCGGGAGAGGAGATACGCAGTATTTT; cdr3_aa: CAWRASGRGDTQYF
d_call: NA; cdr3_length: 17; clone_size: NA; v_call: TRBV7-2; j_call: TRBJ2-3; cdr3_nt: TGTGCCAGCAGCTTAGGCGTGGTAGTGGGTGGCACAGATACGCAGTATTTT; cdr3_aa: CASSLGVVVGGTDTQYF
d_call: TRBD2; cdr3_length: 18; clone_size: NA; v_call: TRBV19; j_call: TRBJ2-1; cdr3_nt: TGTGCCAGTAGACCCGGGACTAGCGGGAGCGGGACCTACAATGAGCAGTTCTTC; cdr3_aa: CASRPGTSGSGTYNEQFF
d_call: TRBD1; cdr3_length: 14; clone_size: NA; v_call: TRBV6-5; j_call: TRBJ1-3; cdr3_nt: TGTGCCAGCAGACGACAGGGGGCTGGGGACACCATATATTTT; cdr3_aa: CASRRQGAGDTIYF
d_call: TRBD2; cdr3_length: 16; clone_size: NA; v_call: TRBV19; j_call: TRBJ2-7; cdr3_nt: TGTGCCAGTAGTATTGGCAGAAATCTCGGGACTAGCGAGCAGTACTTC; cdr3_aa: CASSIGRNLGTSEQYF
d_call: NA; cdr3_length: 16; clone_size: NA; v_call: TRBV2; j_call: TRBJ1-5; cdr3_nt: TGTGCCAGCAGTGAAGTCAGGGATTATAGCAATCAGCCCCAGCATTTT; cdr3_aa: CASSEVRDYSNQPQHF
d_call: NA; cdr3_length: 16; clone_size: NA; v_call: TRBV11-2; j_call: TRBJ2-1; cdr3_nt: TGTGCCAGCAGCTCCCTCCGGGACTTCGGCGGCGATGAGCAGTTCTTC; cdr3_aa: CASSSLRDFGGDEQFF
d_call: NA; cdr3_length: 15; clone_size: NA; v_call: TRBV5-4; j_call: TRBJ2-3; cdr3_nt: TGTGCCAGCAGCTTGGGAGGGCGACGCACAGATACGCAGTATTTT; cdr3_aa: CASSLGGRRTDTQYF
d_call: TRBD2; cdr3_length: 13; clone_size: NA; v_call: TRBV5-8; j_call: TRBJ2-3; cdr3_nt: TGTGCCAGCAGCTTCAGGACTAGCGGGAGGGCCGTTTTT; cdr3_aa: CASSFRTSGRAVF
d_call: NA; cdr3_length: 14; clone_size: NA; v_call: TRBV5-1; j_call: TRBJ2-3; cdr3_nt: TGCGCCAGCAGCTTGGGGGGAGGAACAGATACGCAGTATTTT; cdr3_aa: CASSLGGGTDTQYF
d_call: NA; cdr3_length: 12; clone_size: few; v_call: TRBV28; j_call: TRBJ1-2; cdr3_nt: TGTGCCAGCAGTTTGAACCTTGCCGGCTACACCTTC; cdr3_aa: CASSLNLAGYTF
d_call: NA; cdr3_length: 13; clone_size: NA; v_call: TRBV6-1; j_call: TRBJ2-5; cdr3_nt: TGTGCCAGCAGTGCAACAGGGTTAGAGACCCAGTACTTC; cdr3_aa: CASSATGLETQYF
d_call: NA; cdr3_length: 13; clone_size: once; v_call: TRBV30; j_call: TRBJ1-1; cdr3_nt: TGTGCCTGGACCATGGACAGTAACACTGAAGCTTTCTTT; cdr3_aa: CAWTMDSNTEAFF
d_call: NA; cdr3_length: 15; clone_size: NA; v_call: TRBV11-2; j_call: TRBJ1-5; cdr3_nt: TGTGCCAGCAGCTTAGCCGGGCAAGGCAATCAGCCCCAGCATTTT; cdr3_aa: CASSLAGQGNQPQHF
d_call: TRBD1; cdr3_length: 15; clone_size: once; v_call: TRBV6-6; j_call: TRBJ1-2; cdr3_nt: TGTGCCAGCAGTTACCTCGGGACAGGGGGCGCAAGCTACACCTTC; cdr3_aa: CASSYLGTGGASYTF
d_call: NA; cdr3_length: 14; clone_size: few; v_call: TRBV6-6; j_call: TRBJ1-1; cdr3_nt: TGTGCCAGCAGTTACTCCGGGAGGGGGAAGGAAGCTTTCTTT; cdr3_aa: CASSYSGRGKEAFF
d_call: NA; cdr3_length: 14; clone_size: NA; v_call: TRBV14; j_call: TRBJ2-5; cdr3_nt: TGTGCCAGCAGCCGAGATCGACTGGGGGAGACCCAGTACTTC; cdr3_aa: CASSRDRLGETQYF
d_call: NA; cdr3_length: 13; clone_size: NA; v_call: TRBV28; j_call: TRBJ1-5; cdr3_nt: TGTGCCAGCAGGGGCCGGACGGCTCAGCCCCAGCATTTT; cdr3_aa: CASRGRTAQPQHF